This T cell receptor beta chain was documented in a study of blood T cell repertoires in COVID-19. The J segment lost 14 bases and the V segment lost 2 bases, leaving 16 bases of the junction unmatched. Germline V gives CDR1 SGHTA, CDR2 FQGTGA. The CDR3 has 16 amino acids. This table comes from immunoSEQ multiplex PCR, and its TCRdb copy is limited to in-frame clones, with some not included. The table shows 330,000 or so clones, with about 92% occurring only once. The sample consisted of peripheral blood. V and J are TRBV7-3 and TRBJ2-1; TRBD1 matches 9 bases. The clonotype originates from a woman aged 55-70 years with COVID-19, enrolled during active disease. The CDR3 bases are TGTGCCAGCAGCTTATTAGGGACAGGGAGTTATGATAGAAAGTTCTTC. It codes for CASSLLGTGSYDRKFF.